What follows are 5 T cell receptor beta chains derived from one specimen sequenced in a study of metastatic and nonmetastatic thyroid tumors. All patients reached thyroid surgery having received no treatment beforehand. TCRdb reanalyzed the PCR reads with MiXCR. Of 30,000 to 45,000 clones detected, roughly 27% appear once; the ten largest clones hold nearly 10%. The sequenced sample was blood. The receptors derive from a female donor with papillary thyroid cancer or a benign thyroid nodule (not recorded which). Some clones in this sample may be carry-over from other donors' samples.

This clone was seen many times. V is TRBV20-1 and J is TRBJ1-2; no clear D gene. The CDR3 spans 10 residues. Per the germline V gene, CDR1 is DFQATT and CDR2 is SNEGSKA (reference sequence). V dropped 3 bases and J dropped 8 bases, with 7 bases sitting between them. In nucleotides, the CDR3 is TGCAGTGCTAGGGACGGAGGCTACACCTTC. Its protein is CSARDGGYTF.

In this sample, this clone turned up many times. The chain links TRBV13 to TRBJ2-3; no firm D call. The CDR3 is 15 residues long. The V gene lost 5 bases and the J gene lost 2 bases, with 14 bases spanning the gap. CDR1 and CDR2 (germline): PRHDT, FYEKMQ (reference sequence). The CDR3 is CASSPPGAFTDTQYF. The CDR3 DNA reads as TGTGCCAGCAGCCCCCCCGGCGCCTTCACAGATACGCAGTATTTT.

This clone is medium-sized. This rearrangement joins TRBV30 to TRBJ2-7, with D possibly being TRBD1 or TRBD2 (5 bases each). Per germline, CDR1 GTSNPN and CDR2 SVGIG (reference sequence). The ends were cut back, 3 bases at V and 0 bases at J, with 12 bases in the middle. There are 14 residues in the CDR3. The chain's CDR3 is CAWRIEGSSYEQYF. CDR3 DNA sequence: TGTGCCTGGAGGATTGAGGGGAGCTCCTACGAGCAGTACTTC.

This clone was found a few times. The chain combines TRBV12-3 or TRBV12-4 with TRBJ1-2; no firm D call. The CDR3 extends over 12 amino acids. V dropped 5 bases and J dropped 5 bases, with 9 bases sitting between them. CDR3 protein: CASSEGFYGYTF. DNA of the CDR3: TGTGCCAGCAGTGAGGGATTTTATGGCTACACCTTC.

The CDR3 protein is CASSVLGRQQNTEAFF. CDR3 nucleotide sequence: TGTGCCAGCAGCGTATTAGGCCGGCAGCAAAACACTGAAGCTTTCTTT. The V and J genes are TRBV9 and TRBJ1-1, with D unclear. CDR1 SGDLS and CDR2 YYNGEE come from the germline V gene. V was clipped by 1 base and J by 2 bases, with 15 bases between them. The CDR3 has 16 residues.